This TCR beta chain was documented in a study of CD8+ T cells in alopecia areata. Study results and limitations: Scalp sample sequencing also detects resident alphabeta T cells of normal skin.

As the sequencing template, cDNA was produced by extracting RNA and reverse transcribing it. Assay: immunoSEQ multiplex PCR; the TCRdb copy retains only in-frame clones and omits some. The sample shows 110,000 or so clones, roughly three fifths of them seen only once. The treatment: oral pan-JAK inhibitor, 5-10 mg twice daily. Isolation of CD4+ and CD8+ T cells from PBMCs was achieved by sorting. The germline CDR1 and CDR2 sequences are SNHLY and FYNNEI. V was shortened by 10 bases and J by 1 base, with 16 bases between the two germline ends. This CDR3 contains 14 residues. Notes on this clone: Its antigen is not identified.

The receptor was isolated from a human donor with alopecia areata. V is TRBV2 and J is TRBJ2-5; possibly TRBD1 for D (5 bases). The input for sequencing was CD4+ T cells sorted from blood, taken at week 24, from a patient treated with tofacitinib. This CDR3 reads CATGVGRAQETQYF. The DNA for the CDR3 is TGTGCCACCGGCGTAGGCAGGGCCCAAGAGACCCAGTACTTC.